Listed here are 15 T cell receptor beta chains from one sample, sequenced in a study of CD8+ T cells in alopecia areata. Extraction of RNA preceded its reverse transcription into cDNA, which served as the sequencing template. Profiled with immunoSEQ multiplex PCR; TCRdb holds only in-frame clones, not every one. This sample has 110,000 to 150,000 clones, with 45% to 60% found just once. Sequencing used CD4+ T cells sorted from blood, obtained at week 0. The receptors stem from a human donor with alopecia areata.

About this clone itself: The CDR3 end shows no conserved phenylalanine or tryptophan, and so a read error is likely. V and J are TRBV30 and TRBJ2-3; the D is unclear. This CDR3 comprises 12 residues. Trimming stripped 2 bases from V and 3 bases from J, with 6 bases between. CDR1 and CDR2 from the germline V gene are GTSNPN and SVGIG (reference sequence). The CDR3 sequence is CAWSLTTDTQYV. The CDR3, as DNA: TGTGCCTGGAGTTTGACAACAGATACGCAGTATGTT.

On this clone itself: Within the sample, other DNA sequences also encode this same CDR3. The chain recombines TRBV29-1 with TRBJ2-5, with a weak D call TRBD1 (7 bases). Looked up from germline, CDR1 is SQVTM and CDR2 is ANQGSEA. This CDR3 has 12 amino acids. The V gene lost 6 bases and the J gene lost 5 bases, with 13 bases spanning the gap. CDR3 sequence reads: CSVGPGGETQYF. CDR3 coding DNA: TGCAGCGTCGGTCCAGGGGGGGAGACCCAGTACTTC.

The chain joins TRBV30 to TRBJ2-1; TRBD2 matches 12 bases. V lost 2 bases and J lost 3; bases outside the gene matches: 2. The CDR3 length is 15 residues. Germline values: CDR1 GTSNPN, CDR2 SVGIG (reference sequence). This CDR3 is CAWSRLAGVYNEQFF. CDR3 coding DNA: TGTGCCTGGAGTAGACTAGCGGGAGTCTACAATGAGCAGTTCTTC.

The chain joins TRBV4-1 to TRBJ2-4, with TRBD1 matching over 8 bases. Trimming removed 0 bases from V and 1 base from J; junction bases left unmatched: 2. The CDR3 length is 16 residues. The germline gives CDR1 MGHRA, CDR2 YSYEKL. This CDR3 reads CASSQETGVAKNIQYF. As DNA, the CDR3 is TGCGCCAGCAGCCAAGAGACAGGGGTGGCCAAAAACATTCAGTACTTC.

The chain has TRBV29-1 and TRBJ1-1; 9 nucleotides agree with TRBD1. There are 15 residues in the CDR3. CDR1 is SQVTM and CDR2 is ANQGSEA in the germline V gene. The V and J ends lost 7 bases and 4 bases, in that order; junction bases with no gene match: 13. The CDR3 region is CSGGTGMKFATEAFF. In nucleotides, the CDR3 is TGCAGCGGAGGGACAGGGATGAAGTTTGCCACTGAAGCTTTCTTT.

The chain uses TRBV7-9 and TRBJ2-5; D possibly corresponds to TRBD1 (7 bases). Germline CDR1 reads SEHNR; CDR2 reads FQNEAQ (reference sequence). CDR3 length equals 14 residues. V was clipped by 5 bases and J by 2 bases, with 12 bases between them. CDR3 amino acids: CASSAGTAQETQYF. The CDR3 DNA reads TGTGCCAGCAGCGCGGGGACAGCACAAGAGACCCAGTACTTC.

This clone was detected only once. This rearrangement joins TRBV25-1 to TRBJ2-7; D gene ambiguous. Trimming took off 3 bases at V and 7 bases at J, with 16 bases between the two ends. The CDR3 spans 14 residues. From germline, CDR1 is MGHDK and CDR2 SYGVNS. DNA of the CDR3: TGTGCCAGCAGTGATACCAGACGAACTGAAGAGCAGTACTTC. Translating it yields CASSDTRRTEEQYF.

The V and J genes are TRBV28 and TRBJ1-5; weak D call: TRBD1 (5 bases). The germline V and J ends were trimmed by 6 bases and 2 bases, with 14 bases remaining between them. This CDR3 has 15 amino acids. The V gene's germline CDR1 is MDHEN and CDR2 SYDVKM. The CDR3 sequence is CASRTGGEGNQPQHF. CDR3 DNA: TGTGCCAGCAGGACCGGGGGTGAGGGCAATCAGCCCCAGCATTTT.

The rearrangement uses TRBV2 and TRBJ1-2; 7 bases agree with TRBD1. V trimming: 6 bases; J trimming: 3 bases; junction bases outside the gene matches: 4. From germline, CDR1 is SNHLY and CDR2 FYNNEI. The CDR3 extends over 13 amino acids. As DNA, the CDR3 is TGTGCCAGCAGCAAAGACAGGGACTATGGCTACACCTTC. Its protein product is CASSKDRDYGYTF.

The chain joins TRBV30 to TRBJ2-6; D ambiguous. Germline V lookup: CDR1 GTSNPN, CDR2 SVGIG (reference sequence). The CDR3 spans 17 residues. The V gene lost 4 bases and the J gene lost 0 bases, with 16 bases spanning the gap. The CDR3 DNA is TGTGCCTGGATCCTCCCGTTGGGAAGCTCTGGGGCCAACGTCCTGACTTTC. The encoded protein is CAWILPLGSSGANVLTF.

This chain links TRBV7-9 with TRBJ1-5; TRBD1 is a possible D gene (5 bases). V was cut by 5 bases and J by 4 bases, with 9 bases left in between. CDR1 is SEHNR and CDR2 is FQNEAQ in the germline V gene (reference sequence). CDR3 length: 13 amino acids. In DNA, the CDR3 is TGTGCCAGCAGCCCGGGGGATAATCAGCCCCAGCATTTT. Protein product: CASSPGDNQPQHF.

At least ten counts were recorded for this clone. The rearrangement uses TRBV5-1 and TRBJ2-6; D remains ambiguous. V was pared by 4 bases and J by 0 bases, with 8 bases between. CDR3 length: 15 residues. In germline, CDR1 is SGHRS, CDR2 YFSETQ. Here the CDR3 DNA reads TGCGCCAGCAGCCCACTCCCCTCTGGGGCCAACGTCCTGACTTTC. As protein: CASSPLPSGANVLTF.

This sequence joins TRBV15 and TRBJ2-5; D ambiguous. The germline V gene encodes CDR1 LNHNV and CDR2 YYDKDF (reference sequence). Trimming removed 0 bases from V and 3 bases from J, with 5 bases in between. The length of the CDR3 is 13 residues. The DNA of the CDR3 is TGTGCCACCAGCAGAGATAAAAAAGAGACCCAGTACTTC. As protein: CATSRDKKETQYF.

This clone has more than one count but fewer than ten. V is TRBV29-1 and J is TRBJ2-6; D gene unclear. V dropped 3 bases and J dropped 0 bases, with 6 bases sitting between them. The CDR3 covers 14 residues. CDR1 is SQVTM, CDR2 ANQGSEA, per germline. CDR3 sequence reads: CSVEGFSGANVLTF. As DNA, the CDR3 is TGCAGCGTTGAGGGATTCTCTGGGGCCAACGTCCTGACTTTC. Based on the CDR3 plus reference TRBV29-1 and TRBJ2-6, the full variable domain is SAVISQKPSRDICQRGTSLTIQCQVDSQVTMMFWYRQQPGQSLTLIATANQGSEATYESGFVIDKFPISRPNLTFSTLTVSNMSPEDSSIYLCSVEGFSGANVLTFGAGSRLTVL.

The J gene is TRBJ2-1, the V gene TRBV9; TRBD2 is a possible D gene (5 bases). Germline V gene sequence: CDR1 SGDLS, CDR2 YYNGEE. V dropped 0 bases and J dropped 1 base, with 8 bases sitting between them. The CDR3 is made up of 15 amino acids. In DNA, the CDR3 is TGTGCCAGCAGCGTAGAACTAGTTTCCTACAATGAGCAGTTCTTC. Amino acid sequence: CASSVELVSYNEQFF. Full variable domain (remainder filled in from reference TRBV9 and TRBJ2-1): DSGVTQTPKHLITATGQRVTLRCSPRSGDLSVYWYQQSLDQGLQFLIQYYNGEERAKGNILERFSAQQFPDLHSELNLSSLELGDSALYFCASSVELVSYNEQFFGPGTRLTVL.